A single TCR beta chain is shown here with its context. Antigen: not known. The V gene's germline CDR1 is LNHDA and CDR2 SQIVND (reference sequence). V dropped 3 bases and J dropped 7; count of bases not matched to a gene: 11. This CDR3 is built from 16 residues. This entry belongs to a study of T cell responses to AZD1222 COVID-19 vaccine. Overall study results and limits: Following two doses of AZD1222, Spike-specific TCR breadth and depth rose. Epitopes outside B.1.351 and B.1.1.7 mutated regions reportedly drew nearly half of spike TCRs. Clonal diversity was possibly underestimated, and white British individuals and females predominated among donors. None of the repertoires were sampled until the peak T cell response had passed.

The table came from immunoSEQ multiplex PCR; TCRdb's copy has only in-frame clones and leaves some out. The sample holds fewer than 180,000 clones, roughly 90% seen once. This chain uses TRBV19 with TRBJ2-7, with TRBD2 matching over 11 bases. The clonotype originates from an adult who received the AZD1222 COVID-19 vaccine. The source was peripheral blood, collected 28 days after the second AZD1222 dose. The CDR3: CASSITSGRESREQYF. The CDR3 DNA reads as TGTGCCAGTAGTATTACTAGCGGGAGAGAATCACGGGAGCAGTACTTC.